Below, 32 T cell receptor beta chains from the same sample are listed, as sequenced in a study of T cell changes during pregnancy in multiple sclerosis. Repertoires were generated with immunoSEQ multiplex PCR, while TCRdb's copy carries only in-frame clones and drops some. The sample lists 40,000 or so clones, 80% to 90% occurring once. Sequencing used CD4+ T cells from peripheral blood mononuclear cells, obtained in the first trimester of pregnancy. These receptors were collected from a female donor with multiple sclerosis, enrolled in a pregnancy study.

This chain uses TRBV4-3 with TRBJ2-3, with 7 bases identical to TRBD2. The V gene's germline CDR1 is LGHNA and CDR2 YSLEER. V lost 2 bases, J lost 1 base, and 0 bases stayed unmatched. The CDR3 covers 14 residues. The CDR3 is CASSQLAGTDTQYF. Here the CDR3 DNA reads TGCGCCAGCAGCCAACTAGCGGGCACAGATACGCAGTATTTT.

The chain joins TRBV4-2 to TRBJ2-1; D is possibly TRBD2 (6 bases). The CDR3 sequence is 23 residues long. The V end lost 0 bases, the J end lost 0 bases, and 30 bases lay between the germline ends. Germline-derived CDR1 and CDR2 are LGHNA and YNFKEQ. The CDR3 sequence is CASSQEQPLARITRTGSYNEQFF. As DNA, the CDR3 is TGTGCCAGCAGCCAAGAACAGCCGCTAGCGAGAATCACCCGTACCGGCTCCTACAATGAGCAGTTCTTC.

J is TRBJ2-3 and V is TRBV10-3; 10 bases line up with TRBD1. This CDR3 spans 15 amino acids. Germline-derived CDR1 and CDR2 are ENHRY and SYGVKD. With V trimmed by 2 bases and J by 7 bases, 6 bases remained unmatched. CDR3 bases: TGTGCCATCAGTGAGGGGACAGGGGAGAGAAATACGCAGTATTTT. It codes for CAISEGTGERNTQYF.

The chain employs TRBV10-3 and TRBJ2-2, with D perhaps matching TRBD1 (6 bases). Between the trimmed V and J ends, which lost 10 bases and 4 bases, there was a span of 19 bases. The CDR3 runs to 15 residues. Germline V gene sequence: CDR1 ENHRY, CDR2 SYGVKD. The CDR3 sequence: CATYERGSVTGELFF. Written as DNA, the CDR3 is TGTGCCACCTACGAAAGGGGGTCGGTCACCGGGGAGCTGTTTTTT.

This clone was counted only a few times. The chain couples TRBV2 to TRBJ2-7, with TRBD2 matching 12 bases. V lost 2 bases, J lost 5 bases, and 4 bases stayed unmatched. The germline CDR1 and CDR2 sequences are SNHLY and FYNNEI. The CDR3 totals 15 residues. CDR3 nucleotide sequence: TGTGCCAGCAGTGAACAACTAGCGGGAGGCCACGAGCAGTACTTC. Translated, it gives CASSEQLAGGHEQYF.

The J gene is TRBJ2-3, the V gene TRBV7-2, with TRBD2 matching 7 bases. The CDR3 is 16 amino acids. Trimming at V came to 6 bases and at J to 5 bases, leaving 14 bases not matched to a gene. Germline V gene lookup returns CDR1 SGHTA and CDR2 FQGNSA. This CDR3 reads CASSYYWRESGDTQYF. CDR3 nucleotide sequence: TGTGCCAGCAGTTATTACTGGCGGGAGTCGGGAGATACGCAGTATTTT.

The chain combines TRBV18 with TRBJ2-3, with 7 bases identical to TRBD1. The CDR3 has 14 residues. Looked up from germline, CDR1 is KGHSH and CDR2 is LQKENI. With V trimmed by 6 bases and J by 0 bases, 3 bases remained unmatched. The DNA of the CDR3 is TGTGCCAGCTCTCGACAGGGAAGCACAGATACGCAGTATTTT. Translated, it gives CASSRQGSTDTQYF.

The chain joins TRBV6-5 to TRBJ2-5; perhaps TRBD1 as D (6 bases). The V gene's germline CDR1 is MNHEY and CDR2 SVGAGI. V lost 6 bases and J lost 13, with 24 bases in between. This CDR3 comprises 14 residues. CDR3 in DNA: TGTGCCAGCAGCCGCTCACCGGCAAAGATGGGGGCGTACTTC. This sequence encodes CASSRSPAKMGAYF.

The chain uses TRBV28 and TRBJ1-4; D perhaps matches TRBD1 (5 bases). CDR3 length: 14 residues. CDR1 is MDHEN, CDR2 SYDVKM, per germline. Trimming removed 6 bases at V and 4 bases at J, with 12 bases between. DNA for the CDR3: TGTGCCAGCAGACAACAGGTCTATAATGAAAAACTGTTTTTT. It translates to CASRQQVYNEKLFF.

About this clone: One end of the junction is discordant with germline, which a read error may explain. The CDR3 DNA reads TGTGCCAGTAGTCTAGACAGGGAATCCTATGGCTACACCTTC. Amino acid sequence: CASSLDRESYGYTF. The chain recombines TRBV19 with TRBJ1-2; 7 positions match TRBD1. The germline V gene has CDR1 LNHDA and CDR2 SQIVND (reference sequence). The CDR3 covers 14 residues.

The genes are TRBV5-1 and TRBJ1-2, with 7 bases identical to TRBD1. CDR3 length equals 15 residues. Per germline, CDR1 SGHRS and CDR2 YFSETQ. The J segment lost 0 bases and the V segment lost 2 bases, leaving 4 bases of the junction unmatched. The DNA of the CDR3 is TGCGCCAGCAGCTTTTCAGGGGGTGCTAACTATGGCTACACCTTC. Translating gives CASSFSGGANYGYTF.

J is TRBJ2-7 and V is TRBV28, with D tentatively TRBD1 (7 bases). The CDR3 runs to 15 residues. V lost 7 bases and J lost 6, with 22 bases in between. The germline CDR1 and CDR2 sequences are MDHEN and SYDVKM. The CDR3 sequence: CASIPQSGGHLEQYF. The CDR3 DNA follows: TGTGCCAGCATCCCTCAATCAGGGGGGCATCTCGAGCAGTACTTC.

The chain uses TRBV5-4 and TRBJ2-1; 8 bases align to TRBD2. V trimming: 0 bases; J trimming: 4 bases; junction bases outside the gene matches: 6. This CDR3 contains 16 residues. Germline CDR1 and CDR2: SGHNT and YYREEE (reference sequence). The CDR3 DNA is TGTGCCAGCAGCTTGGATATAGCGGGAATTTACAATGAGCAGTTCTTC. Amino acids: CASSLDIAGIYNEQFF. The full variable domain, completed using reference TRBV5-4 and TRBJ2-1, is ETGVTQSPTHLIKTRGQQVTLRCSSQSGHNTVSWYQQALGQGPQFIFQYYREEENGRGNFPPRFSGLQFPNYSSELNVNALELDDSALYLCASSLDIAGIYNEQFFGPGTRLTVL.

This chain links TRBV5-1 with TRBJ2-4, with 11 bases aligning to TRBD2. J lost 8 bases, V lost 1 base, and 11 bases had no gene match. CDR3 length equals 17 residues. Germline V gene data show CDR1 as SGHRS and CDR2 as YFSETQ. The CDR3, as DNA: TGCGCCAGCAGCTTGTCGGGTAGCGGGAGGGCCACGGACATTCAGTACTTC. Translation gives CASSLSGSGRATDIQYF.

The rearrangement links TRBV11-2 to TRBJ2-1; 14 bases align to TRBD2. J lost 1 base, V lost 4 bases, and 3 bases had no gene match. The CDR3 is 17 residues long. Germline CDR1 is SGHAT and CDR2 is FQNNGV. The CDR3 DNA follows: TGTGCCAGCAGCTCGGGGACTAGCGGGAGTTCCTACAATGAGCAGTTCTTC. Protein product: CASSSGTSGSSYNEQFF.

The chain combines TRBV7-9 with TRBJ1-2, with a tentative D call TRBD1 (6 bases). Germline CDR1 reads SEHNR; CDR2 reads FQNEAQ (reference sequence). The CDR3 sequence is 13 residues long. V was cut by 4 bases and J by 4 bases, with 10 bases left in between. DNA of the CDR3: TGTGCCAGCAGCTCAACAGGGCCCTATGGCTACACCTTC. It translates to CASSSTGPYGYTF.

This chain links TRBV9 with TRBJ2-1, with a weak D call TRBD1 (6 bases). Trimming pared 3 bases from V and 0 bases from J, leaving 13 bases between. The CDR3 is 16 residues long. Looked up from germline, CDR1 is SGDLS and CDR2 is YYNGEE. The DNA for the CDR3 is TGTGCCAGCAGCGCTGGGGACACACGCTCCTACAATGAGCAGTTCTTC. It translates to CASSAGDTRSYNEQFF. Complete variable domain (other parts from reference TRBV9 and TRBJ2-1): DSGVTQTPKHLITATGQRVTLRCSPRSGDLSVYWYQQSLDQGLQFLIQYYNGEERAKGNILERFSAQQFPDLHSELNLSSLELGDSALYFCASSAGDTRSYNEQFFGPGTRLTVL.

The chain uses TRBV28 and TRBJ2-3, with 15 bases that match TRBD2. V lost 5 bases, J lost 4 bases, and 10 bases stayed unmatched. Germline-derived CDR1 and CDR2 are MDHEN and SYDVKM. The CDR3 runs to 18 residues. The CDR3 spells CASSPWTSGRAGADTQYF. The CDR3 DNA reads as TGTGCCAGCAGTCCCTGGACTAGCGGGAGGGCCGGGGCAGATACGCAGTATTTT.

V and J are TRBV7-8 and TRBJ2-7; maybe TRBD1 (5 bases). V was trimmed by 1 base and J by 2 bases, leaving 15 bases between them. Germline V gene data show CDR1 as SGHVS and CDR2 as FQNEAQ. This CDR3 is built from 16 residues. CDR3 nucleotides: TGTGCCAGCAGCTTAGGGGGCAGAACTGAGACCTACGAGCAGTACTTC. This translates into CASSLGGRTETYEQYF.

The chain employs TRBV4-2 and TRBJ2-1; the D gene is possibly TRBD2 (6 bases). CDR3 length equals 16 residues. Trimming cost V 0 bases and J 4 bases, with 13 bases left between them. Germline CDR1 reads LGHNA; CDR2 reads YNFKEQ. CDR3 sequence: CASSQDPGAMYNEQFF. The CDR3 coding sequence is TGTGCCAGCAGCCAAGATCCGGGAGCGATGTACAATGAGCAGTTCTTC.

The chain employs TRBV6-1 and TRBJ1-3, with D perhaps TRBD1 (6 bases). V was shortened by 3 bases and J by 4 bases, with 16 bases between the two germline ends. CDR1 is MNHNS and CDR2 is SASEGT in the germline V gene. The CDR3 is made up of 16 amino acids. Here the CDR3 DNA reads TGTGCCAGCAGTGATCTTCAGGGGATCGCAGGAAACACCATATATTTT. Its translation: CASSDLQGIAGNTIYF.

The chain carries TRBV5-4 and TRBJ2-2; D is ambiguous. This CDR3 contains 15 residues. Germline V lookup: CDR1 SGHNT, CDR2 YYREEE (reference sequence). V was shortened by 4 bases and J by 0 bases, with 10 bases between the two germline ends. As DNA, the CDR3 is TGTGCCAGCAGCCGCCCGGGTACGAACACCGGGGAGCTGTTTTTT. It specifies CASSRPGTNTGELFF. Filled out from reference TRBV5-4 and TRBJ2-2, the complete variable domain reads ETGVTQSPTHLIKTRGQQVTLRCSSQSGHNTVSWYQQALGQGPQFIFQYYREEENGRGNFPPRFSGLQFPNYSSELNVNALELDDSALYLCASSRPGTNTGELFFGEGSRLTVL.

In its sample, this clone ranks as medium-sized (0.01 to 0.1%). The chain combines TRBV18 with TRBJ2-1; 8 bases agree with TRBD1. This CDR3 spans 14 amino acids. V was pared by 4 bases and J by 5 bases, with 4 bases of the junction left unmatched. Germline V gene lookup returns CDR1 KGHSH and CDR2 LQKENI. CDR3 amino acids: CASSRADRDNEQFF. In DNA form, the CDR3 reads TGTGCCAGCTCACGTGCGGACAGGGACAATGAGCAGTTCTTC.

The chain combines TRBV19 with TRBJ2-7; maybe TRBD2 (6 bases). Trimming took off 5 bases at V and 3 bases at J, with 20 bases between the two ends. The germline gives CDR1 LNHDA, CDR2 SQIVND (reference sequence). This CDR3 has 16 amino acids. Written as DNA, the CDR3 is TGTGCCAGTAGTCCCTCCCGGGACTCCGGACGCTACGAGCAGTACTTC. Translation: CASSPSRDSGRYEQYF.

The chain recombines TRBV9 with TRBJ1-1; D might be TRBD1 (6 bases). The CDR3 consists of 15 residues. V lost 0 bases and J lost 5, with 14 bases in between. CDR1 is SGDLS, CDR2 YYNGEE, per germline. CDR3 bases: TGTGCCAGCAGCGTAGAGGGTGTAGGGGGTACTGAAGCTTTCTTT. Protein: CASSVEGVGGTEAFF. Full variable domain (outside the CDR3, taken from reference TRBV9 and TRBJ1-1): DSGVTQTPKHLITATGQRVTLRCSPRSGDLSVYWYQQSLDQGLQFLIQYYNGEERAKGNILERFSAQQFPDLHSELNLSSLELGDSALYFCASSVEGVGGTEAFFGQGTRLTVV.

The rearrangement links TRBV2 to TRBJ2-3, with 8 positions matching TRBD2. Germline values: CDR1 SNHLY, CDR2 FYNNEI. The CDR3 spans 14 residues. V trimming: 5 bases; J trimming: 2 bases; junction bases outside the gene matches: 3. CDR3 bases: TGTGCCAGCAGTCGGACTAGCCTCACAGATACGCAGTATTTT. The encoded protein is CASSRTSLTDTQYF.

The chain combines TRBV30 with TRBJ2-1; unclear D gene. Germline assignment: CDR1 GTSNPN and CDR2 SVGIG (reference sequence). This CDR3 contains 12 residues. Trimming removed 2 bases from V and 5 bases from J, with 7 bases in between. CDR3 in DNA: TGTGCCTGGAGTTCCCGGGACAATGAGCAGTTCTTC. Its protein product is CAWSSRDNEQFF.

The rearrangement links TRBV5-5 to TRBJ2-6, with D uncertain. The V gene lost 0 bases and the J gene lost 0 bases, with 4 bases spanning the gap. CDR1 and CDR2 from the germline V gene are SGHKS and YYEKEE (reference sequence). The length of the CDR3 is 15 residues. The CDR3 nucleotides are TGTGCCAGCAGCTTGGGAGTCTCTGGGGCCAACGTCCTGACTTTC. Its protein is CASSLGVSGANVLTF.

This clone has just one count. This chain uses TRBV14 with TRBJ2-7, with a possible D match to TRBD1 (6 bases). This CDR3 has 15 amino acids. CDR1 is SGHDN, CDR2 FVKESK, per germline. Trimming took off 2 bases at V and 5 bases at J, with 16 bases between the two ends. CDR3: CASSQKVGGRNEQYF. The CDR3 DNA follows: TGTGCCAGCAGCCAAAAAGTAGGGGGTAGGAACGAGCAGTACTTC.

The chain employs TRBV6-6 and TRBJ2-2; the D gene is possibly TRBD2 (6 bases). V lost 7 bases, J lost 5 bases, and 11 bases lay in between. Germline CDR1 and CDR2: MNHNY and SVGAGI (reference sequence). This CDR3 has 13 amino acids. In DNA form, the CDR3 reads TGTGCCAGCAACGTCCTAGCGACCGGGGAGCTGTTTTTT. As protein: CASNVLATGELFF.

In this sample, this clone turned up a few times. The rearrangement uses TRBV5-4 and TRBJ2-5; 7 bases fit TRBD1. The CDR3 totals 13 residues. J lost 3 bases, V lost 4 bases, and 3 bases had no gene match. CDR1 is SGHNT and CDR2 is YYREEE in the germline V gene (reference sequence). CDR3 amino acids: CASSRDRKETQYF. The CDR3 nucleotides are TGTGCCAGCAGCCGGGACAGAAAAGAGACCCAGTACTTC.

J is TRBJ1-2 and V is TRBV6-1; 10 bases agree with TRBD1. The V gene end was trimmed by 6 bases and the J gene end by 7 bases; junction bases not matched to a gene: 8. The CDR3 is 14 residues long. Per germline, CDR1 MNHNS and CDR2 SASEGT. The CDR3 region is CASRPDRGRSGYTF. CDR3 DNA: TGTGCCAGCAGGCCCGACAGGGGGCGGAGTGGCTACACCTTC.